The 32 T cell receptor beta chains below were found in one sample sequenced in a study of shared clonotypes between healthy human individuals. CD45RO-negative CD8 cells positively selected for CCR7 made up the naive population, which excluded terminally differentiated effector memory CD45RA+ cells. TCRdb's copy holds only in-frame clones and misses some; the assay was immunoSEQ multiplex PCR. The table shows roughly 2,000,000 clones, with about 93% occurring only once. The sample was naive CD8+ T cells from PBMCs. These receptor sequences come from a man aged 18-30 years in good health. Some clones in this sample may be carry-over from other donors' samples.

The chain employs TRBV19 and TRBJ2-7; D unresolved. The CDR3 has 14 amino acids. From germline, CDR1 is LNHDA and CDR2 SQIVND (reference sequence). With 7 bases removed from V and 2 bases from J, the gap between germline ends came to 15 bases. CDR3 sequence reads: CASTFGSAPYEQYF. The CDR3 nucleotides are TGTGCCAGTACCTTCGGGTCCGCCCCCTACGAGCAGTACTTC.

In this sample, this clone turned up a few times. The rearrangement uses TRBV7-9 and TRBJ1-1; D remains ambiguous. This CDR3 region has 8 residues. Germline V gene lookup returns CDR1 SEHNR and CDR2 FQNEAQ (reference sequence). The germline V and J ends were trimmed by 8 bases and 11 bases, with 6 bases remaining between them. CDR3 in amino acids: CASGWAFF. CDR3 bases: TGTGCCAGCGGCTGGGCTTTCTTT.

The rearrangement links TRBV27 to TRBJ2-3, with D maybe TRBD2 (6 bases). Looked up from germline, CDR1 is MNHEY and CDR2 is SMNVEV (reference sequence). V was pared by 6 bases and J by 1 base, with 14 bases between. The CDR3 length is 15 residues. The CDR3 protein is CASRFAGTGTDTQYF. For the CDR3, the DNA is TGTGCCAGCAGATTCGCGGGAACTGGCACAGATACGCAGTATTTT.

The CDR3 nucleotides read TGTGCCAGCAGCCCAATCCCGGGACAGGGAGACGAGCAGTACTTC. This encodes CASSPIPGQGDEQYF. The chain uses TRBV27 and TRBJ2-7; 9 bases align to TRBD1. Per the germline V gene, CDR1 is MNHEY and CDR2 is SMNVEV (reference sequence). V was clipped by 6 bases and J by 5 bases; unmatched bases: 11. This CDR3 contains 15 residues.

This sequence joins TRBV29-1 and TRBJ2-1, with D possibly being TRBD1 or TRBD2 (6 bases each). The V gene's germline CDR1 is SQVTM and CDR2 ANQGSEA. CDR3 size: 12 residues. CDR3 region: CGLRGGYNEQFF. CDR3 nucleotides: TGCGGCTTGAGAGGGGGGTACAATGAGCAGTTCTTC.

The table lists this clone with a count of one. An end of the junction differs from the germline gene, which may be a read error. V is TRBV7-9 and J is TRBJ1-1; possibly TRBD1 for D (6 bases). Germline CDR1 reads SEHNR; CDR2 reads FQNEAQ (reference sequence). CDR3 length: 16 amino acids. The CDR3 DNA reads TGTGCCAGCAGCTTACGGGACATAGCGATGAACGCTGAAGCTTTCTTT. This codes for CASSLRDIAMNAEAFF.

The genes are TRBV7-8 and TRBJ1-2, with D uncertain. Germline V gene lookup returns CDR1 SGHVS and CDR2 FQNEAQ. Trimming stripped 1 base from V and 2 bases from J, with 11 bases between. This CDR3 contains 15 residues. CDR3: CASSLGQWPNYGYTF. The CDR3 DNA is TGTGCCAGCAGCTTAGGGCAGTGGCCGAACTATGGCTACACCTTC.

The chain has TRBV20-1 and TRBJ2-4; D is uncertain. CDR1 DFQATT and CDR2 SNEGSKA come from the germline V gene (reference sequence). With 1 base removed from V and 7 bases from J, the gap between germline ends came to 5 bases. The CDR3 extends over 11 amino acids. The CDR3: CSARVDNIQYF. The CDR3 DNA sequence: TGCAGTGCTAGAGTAGATAACATTCAGTACTTC.

This clone was recorded only once. This sequence joins TRBV2 and TRBJ2-3; D remains ambiguous. The CDR3 length is 15 residues. CDR1 and CDR2 from the germline V gene are SNHLY and FYNNEI. Trimming shortened V by 8 bases and J by 2 bases, and 17 bases separated the two germline ends. CDR3 protein: CASQRGRTLTDTQYF. CDR3 in DNA: TGTGCCAGCCAACGCGGACGAACTCTCACAGATACGCAGTATTTT.

The chain carries TRBV6-5 and TRBJ1-1, with D perhaps matching TRBD1 (5 bases). From germline, CDR1 is MNHEY and CDR2 SVGAGI. The CDR3 is 13 amino acids. The ends were cut back, 0 bases at V and 6 bases at J, with 8 bases in the middle. CDR3 residues: CASSYSGPPEAFF. As DNA, the CDR3 is TGTGCCAGCAGTTACTCGGGGCCACCTGAAGCTTTCTTT.

The rearrangement joins TRBV19 to TRBJ1-5; unclear D gene. Germline V gene sequence: CDR1 LNHDA, CDR2 SQIVND (reference sequence). The CDR3 covers 15 residues. Trimming removed 3 bases from V and 3 bases from J, with 12 bases in between. DNA for the CDR3: TGTGCCAGTAGTATTCGCGAGCAGGTCAATCAGCCCCAGCATTTT. It is translated as CASSIREQVNQPQHF.

For the CDR3, the DNA is TGCAGCGTTACATTGACAAGTTCTAACTATGGCTACACCTTC. It yields the protein CSVTLTSSNYGYTF. This chain uses TRBV29-1 with TRBJ1-2, with no clear D. CDR3 length equals 14 residues. V was trimmed by 5 bases and J by 0 bases, leaving 13 bases between them. Germline CDR1 is SQVTM and CDR2 is ANQGSEA.

V usage is TRBV27 and J usage is TRBJ2-7; D gene unclear. The CDR3 loop spans 14 amino acids. Germline CDR1 MNHEY, CDR2 SMNVEV (reference sequence). V dropped 3 bases and J dropped 4 bases, with 13 bases sitting between them. For the CDR3, the DNA is TGTGCCAGCAGTTTTGTGTACACCGTATACGAGCAGTACTTC. Translated: CASSFVYTVYEQYF.

This sequence joins TRBV14 and TRBJ2-7; D is ambiguous. The germline gives CDR1 SGHDN, CDR2 FVKESK. V lost 0 bases and J lost 3, with 12 bases in between. This CDR3 is built from 15 residues. The CDR3 region has the DNA TGTGCCAGCAGCCAAGAAACGTTTTGGGACTACGAGCAGTACTTC. As protein: CASSQETFWDYEQYF.

This clone showed up just a few times. The CDR3 loop is CASSLERRGPNYGYTF. The CDR3 DNA is TGTGCCAGCAGCTTAGAGAGGCGGGGCCCTAACTATGGCTACACCTTC. The V gene is TRBV7-9, the J gene TRBJ1-2; possibly TRBD1 for D (5 bases). Germline-derived CDR1 and CDR2 are SEHNR and FQNEAQ (reference sequence). The CDR3 contains 16 residues. The V end lost 1 base, the J end lost 0 bases, and 12 bases lay between the germline ends.

The chain recombines TRBV5-4 with TRBJ1-1, with D perhaps TRBD1 (6 bases). V was clipped by 4 bases and J by 6 bases, with 19 bases between them. The CDR3 loop spans 15 amino acids. Germline V gene sequence: CDR1 SGHNT, CDR2 YYREEE (reference sequence). Here the CDR3 reads CASSPLGGPIPEAFF. CDR3 coding DNA: TGTGCCAGCAGCCCCCTCGGGGGCCCCATCCCTGAAGCTTTCTTT.

This clone was counted only a few times. This chain uses TRBV2 with TRBJ2-2; 9 bases agree with TRBD2. The germline V gene encodes CDR1 SNHLY and CDR2 FYNNEI. V shed 1 base and J 2 bases; nucleotides not matched to a gene: 2. The CDR3 loop spans 16 amino acids. The chain's CDR3 is CASSEGLAVNTGELFF. CDR3 coding DNA: TGTGCCAGCAGTGAAGGACTAGCGGTCAACACCGGGGAGCTGTTTTTT.

The chain has TRBV5-4 and TRBJ2-5; 8 bases line up with TRBD1. Germline V gene data show CDR1 as SGHNT and CDR2 as YYREEE (reference sequence). CDR3 length: 17 amino acids. Trimming took 0 bases from V and 2 from J; bases not matched to a gene: 9. CDR3 nucleotide sequence: TGTGCCAGCAGCTTGGGGACAGGGCCCCGGGGGCAAGAGACCCAGTACTTC. The encoded protein is CASSLGTGPRGQETQYF.

V is TRBV29-1 and J is TRBJ2-7, with 9 nucleotides matching TRBD1. CDR1 SQVTM and CDR2 ANQGSEA come from the germline V gene. The CDR3 spans 15 residues. J gave up 3 bases and V 2 bases, and 8 bases lay outside the gene matches. The DNA of the CDR3 is TGCAGCGTTGAACTTCGGGACAGGGAAGACTACGAGCAGTACTTC. Protein product: CSVELRDREDYEQYF.

This chain links TRBV6-1 with TRBJ2-1; 12 bases match TRBD2. Losses at the gene ends were 0 bases for V and 0 bases for J; bases not matched to a gene: 12. Germline V gene lookup returns CDR1 MNHNS and CDR2 SASEGT. The CDR3 contains 21 residues. This CDR3 reads CASSEARGALAGGSSYNEQFF. CDR3 nucleotide sequence: TGTGCCAGCAGTGAAGCGCGGGGCGCTCTAGCGGGAGGGAGCTCCTACAATGAGCAGTTCTTC.

J is TRBJ1-4 and V is TRBV27; 9 bases line up with TRBD1. The germline CDR1 and CDR2 sequences are MNHEY and SMNVEV (reference sequence). J lost 8 bases, V lost 5 bases, and 12 bases had no gene match. This CDR3 is built from 16 residues. The DNA of the CDR3 is TGTGCCAGCAGTCCGATGAAGGGACAGGGCGAGGAAAAACTGTTTTTT. It translates to CASSPMKGQGEEKLFF. Looking up the rest from reference TRBV27 and TRBJ1-4 gives the full variable domain: EAQVTQNPRYLITVTGKKLTVTCSQNMNHEYMSWYRQDPGLGLRQIYYSMNVEVTDKGDVPEGYKVSRKEKRNFPLILESPSPNQTSLYFCASSPMKGQGEEKLFFGSGTQLSVL.

This chain joins TRBV5-4 and TRBJ2-3; 10 nucleotides align to TRBD1. The CDR3 is 14 amino acids. The germline gives CDR1 SGHNT, CDR2 YYREEE (reference sequence). V dropped 3 bases and J dropped 6; count of bases not matched to a gene: 4. CDR3 sequence reads: CASSWTGGGDTQYF. CDR3 DNA sequence: TGTGCCAGCAGCTGGACAGGGGGTGGCGATACGCAGTATTTT.

The J gene is TRBJ2-3, the V gene TRBV9, with TRBD1 matching 8 bases. CDR1 is SGDLS and CDR2 is YYNGEE in the germline V gene. The CDR3 is 15 residues long. The J segment lost 3 bases and the V segment lost 4 bases, leaving 7 bases of the junction unmatched. The CDR3 bases are TGTGCCAGCAGCCCAACAGGGGGAAGGACAGATACGCAGTATTTT. Protein sequence: CASSPTGGRTDTQYF.

CDR3 nucleotide sequence: TGTGCCAGCAGCGGGAGCGGGGTGGAGACCCAGTACTTC. Translation gives CASSGSGVETQYF. This chain connects TRBV9 to TRBJ2-5, with 7 bases that match TRBD2. The CDR3 extends over 13 amino acids. Germline-derived CDR1 and CDR2 are SGDLS and YYNGEE. V shed 3 bases, J shed 5 bases, and the junction held 4 bases outside the gene matches.

V and J are TRBV4-1 and TRBJ2-1; 9 nucleotides match TRBD2. Looked up from germline, CDR1 is MGHRA and CDR2 is YSYEKL. V shed 1 base and J 9 bases; nucleotides not matched to a gene: 10. The CDR3 runs to 16 residues. The CDR3 region has the DNA TGCGCCAGCAGCCAAGGACCTAGCGGGGCAGTACCTGAGCAGTTCTTC. Translating it yields CASSQGPSGAVPEQFF.

This clone appeared a single time. The chain couples TRBV29-1 to TRBJ2-7; 8 nucleotides align to TRBD1. CDR1 SQVTM and CDR2 ANQGSEA come from the germline V gene. The V gene end was trimmed by 3 bases and the J gene end by 3 bases; junction bases not matched to a gene: 1. The CDR3 is 12 amino acids. CDR3 coding DNA: TGCAGCGTTGAGGACAGGGACTACGAGCAGTACTTC. Translation gives CSVEDRDYEQYF.

V and J are TRBV27 and TRBJ2-7; the match to TRBD1 covers 11 bases. Per the germline V gene, CDR1 is MNHEY and CDR2 is SMNVEV (reference sequence). The CDR3 length is 15 residues. V shed 5 bases and J 4 bases; nucleotides not matched to a gene: 7. CDR3 sequence reads: CASSHRTGGRYEQYF. In nucleotides, the CDR3 is TGTGCCAGCAGTCACCGGACAGGGGGCAGGTACGAGCAGTACTTC.

This clone was seen a single time. The V gene is TRBV30, the J gene TRBJ2-7; no firm D call. Germline V gene data show CDR1 as GTSNPN and CDR2 as SVGIG (reference sequence). V gave up 3 bases and J gave up 0 bases, with 9 bases separating them. The CDR3 runs to 13 residues. CDR3 sequence: CAWSVYGSYEQYF. Here the CDR3 DNA reads TGTGCCTGGAGCGTCTACGGCTCCTACGAGCAGTACTTC. Looking up the rest from reference TRBV30 and TRBJ2-7 gives the full variable domain: SQTIHQWPATLVQPVGSPLSLECTVEGTSNPNLYWYRQAAGRGLQLLFYSVGIGQISSEVPQNLSASRPQDRQFILSSKKLLLSDSGFYLCAWSVYGSYEQYFGPGTRLTVT.

The chain has TRBV15 and TRBJ2-5, with D uncertain. Germline CDR1 is LNHNV and CDR2 is YYDKDF (reference sequence). V shed 1 base and J shed 1 base, with 4 bases lying between them. The CDR3 extends over 13 amino acids. The CDR3 reads CATSRATQETQYF. CDR3 nucleotides: TGTGCCACCAGCAGAGCCACCCAAGAGACCCAGTACTTC. Full variable domain (rest looked up from reference TRBV15 and TRBJ2-5): DAMVIQNPRYQVTQFGKPVTLSCSQTLNHNVMYWYQQKSSQAPKLLFHYYDKDFNNEADTPDNFQSRRPNTSFCFLDIRSPGLGDTAMYLCATSRATQETQYFGPGTRLLVL.

The chain is built from TRBV7-6 and TRBJ2-1, with 12 bases aligning to TRBD2. This CDR3 comprises 16 residues. Germline V lookup: CDR1 SGHVS, CDR2 FNYEAQ. J gave up 6 bases and V 5 bases, and 8 bases lay outside the gene matches. Here the CDR3 reads CASSPLTSGSFNEQFF. In DNA, the CDR3 is TGTGCCAGCAGCCCCTTGACTAGCGGGAGTTTCAATGAGCAGTTCTTC.

The V gene is TRBV27, the J gene TRBJ2-1; no definite D call. Trimming took 6 bases from V and 4 from J, leaving 16 bases between them. The CDR3 contains 15 residues. Germline CDR1 MNHEY, CDR2 SMNVEV (reference sequence). As DNA, the CDR3 is TGTGCCAGCAGCCTCGTTCCTCCCGGATACAATGAGCAGTTCTTC. Translating gives CASSLVPPGYNEQFF.

The chain couples TRBV7-6 to TRBJ2-2, with 14 bases matching TRBD2. The V and J ends lost 5 bases and 10 bases, in that order; junction bases with no gene match: 9. The germline V gene encodes CDR1 SGHVS and CDR2 FNYEAQ. CDR3 length: 16 amino acids. The CDR3 DNA reads TGTGCCAGCAGCCCCCGGACTAGCGGGAGGTCTGTGGAGCTGTTTTTT. It translates to CASSPRTSGRSVELFF.